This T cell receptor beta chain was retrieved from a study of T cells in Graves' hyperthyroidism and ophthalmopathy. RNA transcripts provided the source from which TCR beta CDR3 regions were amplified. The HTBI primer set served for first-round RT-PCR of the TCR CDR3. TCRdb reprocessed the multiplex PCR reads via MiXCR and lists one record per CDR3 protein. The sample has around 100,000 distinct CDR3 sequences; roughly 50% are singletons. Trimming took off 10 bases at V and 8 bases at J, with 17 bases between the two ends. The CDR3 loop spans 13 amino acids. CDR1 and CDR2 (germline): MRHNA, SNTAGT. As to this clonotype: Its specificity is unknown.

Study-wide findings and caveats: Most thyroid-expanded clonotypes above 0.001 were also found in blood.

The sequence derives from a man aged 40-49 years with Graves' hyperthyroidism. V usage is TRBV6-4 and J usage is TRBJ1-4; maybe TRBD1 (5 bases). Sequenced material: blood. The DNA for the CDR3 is TGTGCCACCCGGGGGAGATTACTCGAAAAACTGTTTTTT. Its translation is CATRGRLLEKLFF.